One sample yielded the 28 T cell receptor beta chains listed below, sequenced in a study of cytotoxic CD8 clonotypes in ibrutinib-treated CLL. Produced via immunoSEQ multiplex PCR; TCRdb's table is partial and in-frame only. The sample lists 150,000 or so clones; 75% to 80% were seen once. The sample here was PBMCs, taken after 24 months of ibrutinib treatment. The receptors were sampled from a human donor with chronic lymphocytic leukemia.

CDR3 sequence reads: CASRPGLAHTDTQYF. CDR3 in DNA: TGTGCCAGCAGACCCGGACTAGCGCACACAGATACGCAGTATTTT. This rearrangement joins TRBV2 to TRBJ2-3, with 9 bases identical to TRBD2. Germline V gives CDR1 SNHLY, CDR2 FYNNEI. This CDR3 is 15 amino acids long. J gave up 2 bases and V 6 bases, and 6 bases lay outside the gene matches.

The chain joins TRBV15 to TRBJ1-1, with D perhaps TRBD1 (5 bases). The ends were cut back, 0 bases at V and 5 bases at J, with 7 bases in the middle. This CDR3 spans 13 amino acids. Germline CDR1 is LNHNV and CDR2 is YYDKDF (reference sequence). CDR3 region: CATSRDWGTEAFF. CDR3 bases: TGTGCCACCAGCAGAGATTGGGGGACTGAAGCTTTCTTT. Complete variable domain (other parts from reference TRBV15 and TRBJ1-1): DAMVIQNPRYQVTQFGKPVTLSCSQTLNHNVMYWYQQKSSQAPKLLFHYYDKDFNNEADTPDNFQSRRPNTSFCFLDIRSPGLGDTAMYLCATSRDWGTEAFFGQGTRLTVV.

This rearrangement joins TRBV6-1 to TRBJ1-2; 10 bases agree with TRBD1. There are 14 residues in the CDR3. The V gene's germline CDR1 is MNHNS and CDR2 SASEGT. V gave up 6 bases and J gave up 2 bases; unmatched junction bases: 3. The CDR3 sequence: CASSPGQGNYGYTF. The DNA of the CDR3 is TGTGCCAGCAGCCCGGGACAGGGGAACTATGGCTACACCTTC.

V and J are TRBV19 and TRBJ1-5, with D possibly being TRBD1 (6 bases). The CDR3 contains 15 residues. With 0 bases removed from V and 9 bases from J, the gap between germline ends came to 15 bases. Per the germline V gene, CDR1 is LNHDA and CDR2 is SQIVND (reference sequence). DNA for the CDR3: TGTGCCAGTAGTATAGATGCGGGACATTTAGGGCCCCAGCATTTT. It is translated as CASSIDAGHLGPQHF.

This chain connects TRBV5-1 to TRBJ1-6, with 11 positions matching TRBD1. The CDR3 spans 15 residues. The germline CDR1 and CDR2 sequences are SGHRS and YFSETQ. V lost 6 bases, J lost 10 bases, and 9 bases stayed unmatched. For the CDR3, the DNA is TGCGCCAGCACCCCCGGACAGGGGGCTGGGTCACCCCTCCACTTT. Translated: CASTPGQGAGSPLHF. Full variable domain (remainder filled in from reference TRBV5-1 and TRBJ1-6): KAGVTQTPRYLIKTRGQQVTLSCSPISGHRSVSWYQQTPGQGLQFLFEYFSETQRNKGNFPGRFSGRQFSNSRSEMNVSTLELGDSALYLCASTPGQGAGSPLHFGNGTRLTVT.

This sequence joins TRBV5-6 and TRBJ2-7; D may be TRBD1 or TRBD2 (5 bases each). The CDR3 has 12 amino acids. Germline values: CDR1 SGHDT, CDR2 YYEEEE. Trimming removed 7 bases at V and 2 bases at J, with 10 bases between. DNA for the CDR3: TGTGCCAGCCGGGGCCTAACCTACGAGCAGTACTTC. Protein sequence: CASRGLTYEQYF.

The chain recombines TRBV4-2 with TRBJ2-1; either TRBD1 or TRBD2 may fit D (6 bases each). CDR3 size: 13 residues. V was shortened by 4 bases and J by 8 bases, with 12 bases between the two germline ends. CDR1 is LGHNA, CDR2 YNFKEQ, per germline. The CDR3 DNA reads as TGTGCCAGCAGCCGCCGGGGGCCGGATGAGCAGTTCTTC. It encodes CASSRRGPDEQFF.

Worth noting for this clone: This could be a read error, since a much larger clone is one nucleotide away. Other DNA sequences in this specimen translate into the identical CDR3. This sequence joins TRBV5-1 and TRBJ1-1; 10 positions match TRBD1. The CDR3 totals 13 residues. After removal of 4 bases from V and 5 bases from J, the junction contained 2 bases not matched to a gene. Per germline, CDR1 SGHRS and CDR2 YFSETQ. The CDR3 is CASSGTGVTEAFF. The DNA for the CDR3 is TGCGCCAGCAGCGGGACAGGGGTGACTGAAGCTTTCTTT.

The rearrangement uses TRBV25-1 and TRBJ1-4, with D perhaps TRBD1 (5 bases). Trimming removed 6 bases from V and 8 bases from J, with 10 bases in between. Germline CDR1 is MGHDK and CDR2 is SYGVNS. The CDR3 is 12 amino acids. CDR3 sequence: CASRWGREKLFF. The CDR3 DNA follows: TGTGCCAGCAGATGGGGGAGGGAAAAACTGTTTTTT.

This chain joins TRBV7-3 and TRBJ2-2, with D unresolved. The CDR3 consists of 15 residues. V gave up 1 base and J gave up 2 bases, with 8 bases separating them. CDR1 and CDR2 (germline): SGHTA, FQGTGA. For the CDR3, the DNA is TGTGCCAGCAGCTTAATAGCAGCAAACACCGGGGAGCTGTTTTTT. As protein: CASSLIAANTGELFF.

This chain connects TRBV5-1 to TRBJ2-2; 7 nucleotides line up with TRBD1. V shed 1 base, J shed 3 bases, and the junction held 3 bases outside the gene matches. The CDR3 totals 15 residues. Germline CDR1 reads SGHRS; CDR2 reads YFSETQ. CDR3 protein: CASSLTGADTGELFF. In DNA form, the CDR3 reads TGCGCCAGCAGCTTGACAGGGGCCGACACCGGGGAGCTGTTTTTT.

V and J are TRBV29-1 and TRBJ2-1, with 9 bases identical to TRBD2. CDR1 and CDR2 (germline): SQVTM, ANQGSEA. Unmatched junction bases numbered 7, after V lost 6 bases and J lost 10 bases. This CDR3 is built from 12 residues. The CDR3 here is CSVAAGGREQFF. The CDR3, as DNA: TGCAGCGTAGCAGCGGGGGGTCGCGAGCAGTTCTTC.

The chain recombines TRBV4-2 with TRBJ2-5, with 7 bases matching TRBD2. The CDR3 spans 14 residues. Germline V lookup: CDR1 LGHNA, CDR2 YNFKEQ. V shed 4 bases, J shed 5 bases, and the junction held 7 bases outside the gene matches. The CDR3 sequence is CASSRDYTGETQYF. CDR3 in DNA: TGTGCCAGCAGCCGGGACTACACCGGGGAGACCCAGTACTTC.

The V and J genes are TRBV7-9 and TRBJ2-7; a weak D match, TRBD1 (8 bases). The CDR3 has 17 residues. Germline assignment: CDR1 SEHNR and CDR2 FQNEAQ (reference sequence). Trimming took 5 bases from V and 1 from J, leaving 21 bases between them. The CDR3 coding sequence is TGTGCCAGCAGCCCCAGGGGGGGGACAGGAGATTCCTACGAGCAGTACTTC. Translation gives CASSPRGGTGDSYEQYF.

This clone was seen only a few times. The chain uses TRBV10-3 and TRBJ2-1; D perhaps matches TRBD2 (5 bases). Germline lookup yields CDR1 ENHRY and CDR2 SYGVKD. Trimming stripped 6 bases from V and 5 bases from J, with 17 bases between. This CDR3 region has 15 residues. The CDR3 region is CAIRGDLLSHNEQFF. CDR3 nucleotides: TGTGCCATCAGGGGAGACCTCCTGAGCCACAATGAGCAGTTCTTC.

V usage is TRBV9 and J usage is TRBJ2-4; 10 bases are shared with TRBD1. Unmatched junction bases numbered 12, after V lost 4 bases and J lost 11 bases. CDR3 length: 15 amino acids. Germline V gene sequence: CDR1 SGDLS, CDR2 YYNGEE. The CDR3 protein is CASSPGGQGFRVQYF. CDR3 nucleotide sequence: TGTGCCAGCAGCCCCGGGGGACAGGGGTTTCGAGTTCAGTACTTC. The full variable domain, with the rest looked up from reference TRBV9 and TRBJ2-4, is DSGVTQTPKHLITATGQRVTLRCSPRSGDLSVYWYQQSLDQGLQFLIQYYNGEERAKGNILERFSAQQFPDLHSELNLSSLELGDSALYFCASSPGGQGFRVQYFGAGTRLSVL.

As DNA, the CDR3 is TGTGCCAGCATGCGGGGCCCCTACGAGCAGTACTTC. Encoded protein: CASMRGPYEQYF. The V and J genes are TRBV5-5 and TRBJ2-7; a weak D match, TRBD2 (6 bases). The CDR3 totals 12 residues. Germline assignment: CDR1 SGHKS and CDR2 YYEKEE (reference sequence). V lost 6 bases and J lost 2, with 9 bases in between.

This chain joins TRBV6-6 and TRBJ2-7; no definite D call. CDR1 is MNHNY and CDR2 is SVGAGI in the germline V gene (reference sequence). The CDR3 sequence is 13 residues long. V lost 6 bases to trimming and J lost 4 bases, with 13 bases between them. CDR3 region: CASSTPSWYEQYF. CDR3 nucleotide sequence: TGTGCCAGCAGCACACCCTCCTGGTACGAGCAGTACTTC.

This rearrangement joins TRBV19 to TRBJ2-7, with a possible D match to TRBD2 (5 bases). The V gene's germline CDR1 is LNHDA and CDR2 SQIVND (reference sequence). CDR3 length: 14 amino acids. Trimming stripped 3 bases from V and 2 bases from J, with 11 bases between. DNA of the CDR3: TGTGCCAGTAGTATGTGGTGGGGAGCCTACGAGCAGTACTTC. Amino acid sequence: CASSMWWGAYEQYF. Full variable domain (rest looked up from reference TRBV19 and TRBJ2-7): DGGITQSPKYLFRKEGQNVTLSCEQNLNHDAMYWYRQDPGQGLRLIYYSQIVNDFQKGDIAEGYSVSREKKESFPLTVTSAQKNPTAFYLCASSMWWGAYEQYFGPGTRLTVT.

A single count supports this clone. The chain couples TRBV4-3 to TRBJ2-6; 7 nucleotides align to TRBD2. The CDR3 loop spans 20 amino acids. Unmatched junction bases numbered 12, after V lost 0 bases and J lost 1 base. Looked up from germline, CDR1 is LGHNA and CDR2 is YSLEER. The CDR3 DNA is TGCGCCAGCAGCCAAGATGTTCCCGGGGGGTTAATTTCTGGGGCCAACGTCCTGACTTTC. Protein sequence: CASSQDVPGGLISGANVLTF.

The chain links TRBV6-5 to TRBJ2-7; 7 nucleotides align to TRBD1. J gave up 6 bases and V 2 bases, and 10 bases lay outside the gene matches. Per the germline V gene, CDR1 is MNHEY and CDR2 is SVGAGI. The CDR3 covers 15 residues. The CDR3 here is CASSYGGDSGFEQYF. The CDR3 region has the DNA TGTGCCAGCAGTTACGGTGGGGACAGCGGCTTCGAGCAGTACTTC.

V is TRBV5-1 and J is TRBJ2-5; tentative D call: TRBD1 (5 bases). The CDR3 loop spans 14 amino acids. Trimming pared 4 bases from V and 1 base from J, leaving 11 bases between. In germline, CDR1 is SGHRS, CDR2 YFSETQ. The CDR3 is CASSRTDTQETQYF. In DNA form, the CDR3 reads TGCGCCAGCAGCCGGACGGACACCCAAGAGACCCAGTACTTC.

The rearrangement joins TRBV7-2 to TRBJ2-5; a weak D match, TRBD2 (5 bases). The V gene's germline CDR1 is SGHTA and CDR2 FQGNSA. The CDR3 has 14 residues. Trimming left V 5 bases short and J 1 base short, with 11 bases between. The CDR3 is CASSPLGSQETQYF. As DNA, the CDR3 is TGTGCCAGCAGCCCACTAGGGTCCCAAGAGACCCAGTACTTC. The whole variable domain, remainder taken from reference TRBV7-2 and TRBJ2-5, is GAGVSQSPSNKVTEKGKDVELRCDPISGHTALYWYRQSLGQGLEFLIYFQGNSAPDKSGLPSDRFSAERTGGSVSTLTIQRTQQEDSAVYLCASSPLGSQETQYFGPGTRLLVL.

Comment on this clone: Other DNA variants within this sample encode the same CDR3. The chain uses TRBV30 and TRBJ2-3; no clear D gene. The ends were cut back, 0 bases at V and 3 bases at J, with 4 bases in the middle. This CDR3 comprises 12 residues. Germline V CDR1 and CDR2: GTSNPN, SVGIG (reference sequence). CDR3 residues: CAWSVGTDTQYF. The CDR3 DNA is TGTGCCTGGAGTGTGGGTACAGATACGCAGTATTTT. Full variable domain (rest looked up from reference TRBV30 and TRBJ2-3): SQTIHQWPATLVQPVGSPLSLECTVEGTSNPNLYWYRQAAGRGLQLLFYSVGIGQISSEVPQNLSASRPQDRQFILSSKKLLLSDSGFYLCAWSVGTDTQYFGPGTRLTVL.

The V call is TRBV4-3, the J call TRBJ2-5; possibly TRBD1 for D (6 bases). The CDR3 loop spans 18 amino acids. V lost 3 bases, J lost 5 bases, and 25 bases lay in between. Germline V gene lookup returns CDR1 LGHNA and CDR2 YSLEER. The CDR3 coding sequence is TGCGCCAGCAGCCAGAATCCCTGGGGGCCCCCCGCTGCTGAGACCCAGTACTTC. This gives the protein CASSQNPWGPPAAETQYF.

This clone showed up just a few times. The rearrangement uses TRBV18 and TRBJ1-6; D not resolved. This CDR3 has 13 amino acids. Trimming removed 6 bases at V and 6 bases at J, with 9 bases between. Germline CDR1 reads KGHSH; CDR2 reads LQKENI. This CDR3 is CASSKEGNSPLHF. The CDR3 region has the DNA TGTGCCAGCTCCAAGGAGGGTAATTCACCCCTCCACTTT.

The chain has TRBV7-2 and TRBJ1-1; D unresolved. V shed 1 base and J shed 1 base, with 7 bases lying between them. Per the germline V gene, CDR1 is SGHTA and CDR2 is FQGNSA. This CDR3 region has 14 residues. CDR3 residues: CASSLVAENTEAFF. The CDR3 coding sequence is TGTGCCAGCAGCTTAGTGGCGGAGAACACTGAAGCTTTCTTT.

The chain is built from TRBV11-3 and TRBJ2-5; 13 positions match TRBD2. The CDR3 consists of 17 residues. The V gene end was trimmed by 4 bases and the J gene end by 3 bases; junction bases not matched to a gene: 8. The germline gives CDR1 SGHNT, CDR2 YENEEA. The DNA of the CDR3 is TGTGCCAGCAGCTCCAGCCCCGGGACTAGCGGGGAAGAGACCCAGTACTTC. Its translation is CASSSSPGTSGEETQYF.